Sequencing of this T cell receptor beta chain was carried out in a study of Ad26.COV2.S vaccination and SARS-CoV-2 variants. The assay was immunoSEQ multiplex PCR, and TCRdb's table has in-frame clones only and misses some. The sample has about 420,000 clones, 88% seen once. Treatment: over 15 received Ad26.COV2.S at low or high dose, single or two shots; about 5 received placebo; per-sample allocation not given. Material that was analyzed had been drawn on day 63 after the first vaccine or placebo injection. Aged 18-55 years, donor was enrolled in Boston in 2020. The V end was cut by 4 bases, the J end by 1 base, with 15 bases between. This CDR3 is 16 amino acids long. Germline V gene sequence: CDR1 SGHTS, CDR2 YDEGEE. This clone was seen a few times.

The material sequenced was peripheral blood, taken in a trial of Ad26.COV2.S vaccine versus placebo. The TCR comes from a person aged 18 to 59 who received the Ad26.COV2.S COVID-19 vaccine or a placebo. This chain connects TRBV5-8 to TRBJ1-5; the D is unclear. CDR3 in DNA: TGTGCCAGCAGCCCCATACGGTGGGGAAGCAATCAGCCCCAGCATTTT. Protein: CASSPIRWGSNQPQHF.